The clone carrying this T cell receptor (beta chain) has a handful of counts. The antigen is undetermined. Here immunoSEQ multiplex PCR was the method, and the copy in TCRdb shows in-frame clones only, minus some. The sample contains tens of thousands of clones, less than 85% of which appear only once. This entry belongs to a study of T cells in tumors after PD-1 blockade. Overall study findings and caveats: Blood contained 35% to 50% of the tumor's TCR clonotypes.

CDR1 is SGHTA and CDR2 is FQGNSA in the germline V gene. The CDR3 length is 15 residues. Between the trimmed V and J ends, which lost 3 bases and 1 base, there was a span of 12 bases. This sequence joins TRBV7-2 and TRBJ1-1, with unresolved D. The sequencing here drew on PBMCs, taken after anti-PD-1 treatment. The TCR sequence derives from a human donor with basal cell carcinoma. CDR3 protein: CASSFYSSWNTEAFF. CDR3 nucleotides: TGTGCCAGCAGCTTTTATTCGAGCTGGAACACTGAAGCTTTCTTT.